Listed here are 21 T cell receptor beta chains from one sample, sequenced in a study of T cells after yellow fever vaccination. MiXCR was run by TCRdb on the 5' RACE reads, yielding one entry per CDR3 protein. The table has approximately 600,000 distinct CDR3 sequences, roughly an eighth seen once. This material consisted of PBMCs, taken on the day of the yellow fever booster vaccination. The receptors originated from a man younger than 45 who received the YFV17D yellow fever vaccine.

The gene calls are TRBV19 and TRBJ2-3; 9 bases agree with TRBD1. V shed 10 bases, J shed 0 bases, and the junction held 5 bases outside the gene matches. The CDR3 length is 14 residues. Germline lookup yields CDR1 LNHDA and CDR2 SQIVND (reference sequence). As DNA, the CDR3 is TGTGCCACCCAGACAGGGGGTAGCACAGATACGCAGTATTTT. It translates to CATQTGGSTDTQYF.

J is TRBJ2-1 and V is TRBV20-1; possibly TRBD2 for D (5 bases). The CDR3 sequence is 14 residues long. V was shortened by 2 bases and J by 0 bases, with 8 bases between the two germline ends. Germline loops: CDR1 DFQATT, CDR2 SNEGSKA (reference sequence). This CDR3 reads CSARISGSYNEQFF. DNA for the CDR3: TGCAGTGCTAGAATAAGCGGCTCCTACAATGAGCAGTTCTTC.

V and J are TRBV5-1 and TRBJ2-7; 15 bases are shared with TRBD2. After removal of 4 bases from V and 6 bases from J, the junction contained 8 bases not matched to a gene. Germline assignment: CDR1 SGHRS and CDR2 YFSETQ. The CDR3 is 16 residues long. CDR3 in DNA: TGCGCCAGCAGCGGGGGACTAGCGGGAGGTCAGGTCGAGCAGTACTTC. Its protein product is CASSGGLAGGQVEQYF.

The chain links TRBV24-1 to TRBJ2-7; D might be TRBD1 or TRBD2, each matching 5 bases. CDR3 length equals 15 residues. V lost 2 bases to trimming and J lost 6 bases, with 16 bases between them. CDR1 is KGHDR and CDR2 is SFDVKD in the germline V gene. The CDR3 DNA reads TGTGCCACCAGTGATTCCGGGACCCGGTCTTCCGAGCAGTACTTC. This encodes CATSDSGTRSSEQYF.

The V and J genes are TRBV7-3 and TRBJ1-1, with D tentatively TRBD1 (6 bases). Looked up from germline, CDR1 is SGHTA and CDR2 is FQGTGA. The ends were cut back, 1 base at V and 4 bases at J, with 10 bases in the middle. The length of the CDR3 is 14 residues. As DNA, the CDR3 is TGTGCCAGCAGCTTAAACCGGGACACCACTGAAGCTTTCTTT. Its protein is CASSLNRDTTEAFF.

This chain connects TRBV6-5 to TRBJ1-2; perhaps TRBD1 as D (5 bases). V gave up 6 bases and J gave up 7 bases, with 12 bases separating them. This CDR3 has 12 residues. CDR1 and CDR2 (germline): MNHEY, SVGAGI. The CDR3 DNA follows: TGTGCCAGCAGCTCAATAGGGGTTGGCTACACCTTC. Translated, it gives CASSSIGVGYTF.

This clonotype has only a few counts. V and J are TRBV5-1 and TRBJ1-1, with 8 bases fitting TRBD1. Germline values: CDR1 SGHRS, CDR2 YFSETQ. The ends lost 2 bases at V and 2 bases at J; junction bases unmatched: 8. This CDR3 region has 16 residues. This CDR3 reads CASSFSQGARNTEAFF. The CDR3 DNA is TGCGCCAGCAGCTTTTCCCAGGGGGCGCGTAACACTGAAGCTTTCTTT.

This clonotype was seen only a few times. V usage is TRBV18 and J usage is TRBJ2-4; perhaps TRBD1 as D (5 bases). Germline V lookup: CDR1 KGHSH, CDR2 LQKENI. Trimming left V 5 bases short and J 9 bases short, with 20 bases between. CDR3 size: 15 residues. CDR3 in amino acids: CASSDARVSQSIQYF. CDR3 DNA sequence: TGTGCCAGCTCAGATGCCAGGGTATCCCAAAGCATTCAGTACTTC.

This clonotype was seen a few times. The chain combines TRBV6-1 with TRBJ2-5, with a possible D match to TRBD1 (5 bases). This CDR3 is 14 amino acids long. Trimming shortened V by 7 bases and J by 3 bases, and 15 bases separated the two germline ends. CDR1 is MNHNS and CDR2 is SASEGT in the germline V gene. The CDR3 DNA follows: TGTGCCAGCACCCCTCCAGGGTTGGAAGAGACCCAGTACTTC. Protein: CASTPPGLEETQYF.

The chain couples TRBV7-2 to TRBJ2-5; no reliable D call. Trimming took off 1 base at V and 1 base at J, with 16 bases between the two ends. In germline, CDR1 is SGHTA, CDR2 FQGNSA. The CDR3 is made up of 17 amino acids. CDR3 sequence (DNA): TGTGCCAGCAGCTTAGTTCCGGTCAGATGGAGCCAAGAGACCCAGTACTTC. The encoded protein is CASSLVPVRWSQETQYF. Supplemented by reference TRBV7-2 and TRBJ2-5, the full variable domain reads GAGVSQSPSNKVTEKGKDVELRCDPISGHTALYWYRQSLGQGLEFLIYFQGNSAPDKSGLPSDRFSAERTGGSVSTLTIQRTQQEDSAVYLCASSLVPVRWSQETQYFGPGTRLLVL.

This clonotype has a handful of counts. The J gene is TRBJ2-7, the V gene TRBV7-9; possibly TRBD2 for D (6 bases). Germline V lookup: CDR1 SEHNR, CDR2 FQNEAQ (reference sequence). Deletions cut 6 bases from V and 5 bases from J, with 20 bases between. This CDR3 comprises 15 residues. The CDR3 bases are TGTGCCAGCAGTTCTTCCCGGGACTCGCTGGACGAGCAGTACTTC. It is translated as CASSSSRDSLDEQYF. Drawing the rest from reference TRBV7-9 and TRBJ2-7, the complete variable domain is DTGVSQNPRHKITKRGQNVTFRCDPISEHNRLYWYRQTLGQGPEFLTYFQNEAQLEKSRLLSDRFSAERPKGSFSTLEIQRTEQGDSAMYLCASSSSRDSLDEQYFGPGTRLTVT.

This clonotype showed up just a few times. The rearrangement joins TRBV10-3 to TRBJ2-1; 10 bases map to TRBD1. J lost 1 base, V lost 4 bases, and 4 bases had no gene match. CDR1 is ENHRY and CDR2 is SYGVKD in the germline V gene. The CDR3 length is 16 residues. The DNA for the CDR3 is TGTGCCATCAGTGGGGGACAGGGGTTTTCCTACAATGAGCAGTTCTTC. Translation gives CAISGGQGFSYNEQFF.

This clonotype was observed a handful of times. The chain's CDR3 is CASSLGTSGLAVREQYF. CDR3 coding DNA: TGTGCCAGCAGCTTAGGGACCTCGGGACTAGCCGTGCGTGAGCAGTACTTC. The gene calls are TRBV11-2 and TRBJ2-7; 9 bases fit TRBD2. The CDR3 spans 17 residues. CDR1 SGHAT and CDR2 FQNNGV come from the germline V gene. J was trimmed by 7 bases and V by 1 base; bases with no gene match: 14.

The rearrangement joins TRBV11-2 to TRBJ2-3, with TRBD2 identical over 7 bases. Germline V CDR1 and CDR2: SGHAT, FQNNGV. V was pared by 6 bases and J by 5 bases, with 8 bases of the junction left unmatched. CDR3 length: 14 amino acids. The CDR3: CASRERAGIDTQYF. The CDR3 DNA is TGTGCCAGCAGGGAGAGAGCGGGAATAGATACGCAGTATTTT.

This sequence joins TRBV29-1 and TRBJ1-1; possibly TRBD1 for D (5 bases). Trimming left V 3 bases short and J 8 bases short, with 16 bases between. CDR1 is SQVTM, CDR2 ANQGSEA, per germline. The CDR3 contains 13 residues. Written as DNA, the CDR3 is TGCAGCGTTGATGGGGACCAAAAGGGAGAAGCTTTCTTT. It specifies CSVDGDQKGEAFF.

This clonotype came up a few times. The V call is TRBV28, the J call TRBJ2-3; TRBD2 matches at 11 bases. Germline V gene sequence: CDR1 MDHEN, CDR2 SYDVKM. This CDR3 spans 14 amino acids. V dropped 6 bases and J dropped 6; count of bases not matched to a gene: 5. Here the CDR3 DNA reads TGTGCCAGCAGCGAATGGACTAGCGGGGATACGCAGTATTTT. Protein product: CASSEWTSGDTQYF. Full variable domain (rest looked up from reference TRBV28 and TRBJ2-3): DVKVTQSSRYLVKRTGEKVFLECVQDMDHENMFWYRQDPGLGLRLIYFSYDVKMKEKGDIPEGYSVSREKKERFSLILESASTNQTSMYLCASSEWTSGDTQYFGPGTRLTVL.

CDR3 DNA: TGTGCCAGCAGTTCGACAGGGAATATCAATGAGCAGTTCTTC. Its protein is CASSSTGNINEQFF. The chain combines TRBV28 with TRBJ2-1; 7 positions agree with TRBD1. The germline V gene has CDR1 MDHEN and CDR2 SYDVKM. Unmatched junction bases numbered 6, after V lost 4 bases and J lost 6 bases. The CDR3 is made up of 14 amino acids.

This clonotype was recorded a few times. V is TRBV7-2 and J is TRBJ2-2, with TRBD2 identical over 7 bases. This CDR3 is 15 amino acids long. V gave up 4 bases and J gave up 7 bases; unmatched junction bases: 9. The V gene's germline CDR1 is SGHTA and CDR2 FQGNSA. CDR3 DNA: TGTGCCAGCAGCTCCACCCCGGGAGGAAACGGGGAGCTGTTTTTT. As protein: CASSSTPGGNGELFF.

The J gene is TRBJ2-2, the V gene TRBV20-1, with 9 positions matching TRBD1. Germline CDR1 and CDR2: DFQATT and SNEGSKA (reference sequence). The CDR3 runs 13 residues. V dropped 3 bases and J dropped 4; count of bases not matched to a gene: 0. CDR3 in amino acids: CSARGQGTGELFF. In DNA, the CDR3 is TGCAGTGCTAGGGGACAGGGCACCGGGGAGCTGTTTTTT.

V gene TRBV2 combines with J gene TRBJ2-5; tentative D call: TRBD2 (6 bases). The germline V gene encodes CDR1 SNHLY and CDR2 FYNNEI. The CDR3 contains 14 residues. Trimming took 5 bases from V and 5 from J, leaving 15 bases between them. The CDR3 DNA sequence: TGTGCCAGCAGTACTAGATATGGGGGGGAGACCCAGTACTTC. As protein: CASSTRYGGETQYF.

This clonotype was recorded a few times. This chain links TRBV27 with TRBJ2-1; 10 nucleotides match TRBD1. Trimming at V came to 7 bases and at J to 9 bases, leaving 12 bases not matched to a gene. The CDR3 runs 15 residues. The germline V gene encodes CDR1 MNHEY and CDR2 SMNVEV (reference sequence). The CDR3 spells CASTPKTGGLLEQFF. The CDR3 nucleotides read TGTGCCAGCACCCCGAAGACAGGGGGCCTTCTTGAGCAGTTCTTC.